The following is a TCR beta chain sequence with its context. This clone showed up just once. Its antigen specificity is not known. Within one base of it there is no much larger clone, and no base qualities were kept. These data belong to a study of T cell responses to AZD1222 COVID-19 vaccine (dated by TCRdb to the early 2020s). About the full investigation: AZD1222 recipients given second doses at about 4 weeks or at about 12 weeks were pooled, since spike-specific TCR depth and breadth were not found to differ between the two schedules. Enrollment into the trials was organized by age into subgroups of 18-55, 56-69 and 70-plus years, and those subgroups contained about 160, 30 and 59 TCR-sequenced participants, respectively. A total of just over 230 trial participants underwent TCR sequencing, of whom roughly 210 had received two doses of AZD1222 and around 25 had received two doses of the MenACWY control vaccine.

Explained via the paper, the time point label denotes: baseline before first vaccination. The vaccinee samples were drawn from two UK trials, COV001 and COV002, one of which was a single-blind randomized controlled phase 2/3 trial testing AZD1222 (ChAdOx1 nCoV-19) in healthy adults. Trial participant PBMC samples were collected at day 0 and day 28 after the second dose for TCRbeta chain sequencing. The CDR3 regions of human TCRbeta chains were subjected to immunosequencing. Concerning the study's data processing: Repertoire TCRs were matched against a reference library of SARS-CoV-2-specific TCRs generated with the MIRA antigen-specificity platform. Breadth was defined as the fraction of unique TCRs that were SARS-CoV-2-associated. Depth was defined as the fraction of total T cells that were SARS-CoV-2-associated. Using the MIRA data, each spike-specific TCR was assigned both to the spike region to which the TCR was reactive and to a CD4 or CD8 class. Log10-transformed breadth and depth values were compared by one-way ANOVA with Sidak's multiple comparisons tests. TCRdb holds this immuneACCESS table with in-frame rearrangements only. Some clones are missing; in checked studies, unresolved V genes explain under half, and the rest has no known cause. V, J and clone size derive from that table, while D and trimming were established from the DNA sequence. This sample holds around 100,000 clones; 90% were observed only once. The ten largest account for approximately 1.2% of the sample.

Here is what the overall study found, with its caveats: Participants were mostly white British, with more females than males. The authors suggested clonal diversity may have been underestimated. Spike-specific TCR breadth and depth rose significantly after two AZD1222 doses compared with day 0 and with MenACWY recipients. Nearly half of unique spike-specific TCRs reportedly recognized epitopes outside regions mutated in the B.1.351 and B.1.1.7 variants. Conclusions about previously exposed vaccinees are limited, since just five to seven AZD1222 recipients were seropositive for SARS-CoV-2 at baseline. CD4 TCRs associated with the vaccine covered the entire spike protein, and the dominant responses were in regions 160-218 and 743-854. In the small 56-69-year group, the increase in depth fell short of significance, most likely because of low power. Because no samples from the day 14 peak response were available, repertoires could be characterized only after the peak T cell response.

This sample comprised peripheral blood, obtained on day 0 of AZD1222 vaccination. This TCR came from an adult in good health.

At the DNA level, the sequence is TGTGCCAGCAGCTCCGTGGGTGCAACTAATGAAAAACTGTTTTTT. It codes for CASSSVGATNEKLFF. The rearranged chain carries TRBV7-6 and TRBJ1-4; the D segment cannot be called with confidence. Spanning cysteine to phenylalanine, the CDR3 consists of 15 amino acids. The entry retains the CDR3 DNA only, 45 bases that are in frame from base 1. Relative to germline, V is 4 bases shorter and J is 0 bases shorter, with 9 bases between their ends. The germline V gene gives CDR1 as SGHVS and CDR2 as FNYEAQ.